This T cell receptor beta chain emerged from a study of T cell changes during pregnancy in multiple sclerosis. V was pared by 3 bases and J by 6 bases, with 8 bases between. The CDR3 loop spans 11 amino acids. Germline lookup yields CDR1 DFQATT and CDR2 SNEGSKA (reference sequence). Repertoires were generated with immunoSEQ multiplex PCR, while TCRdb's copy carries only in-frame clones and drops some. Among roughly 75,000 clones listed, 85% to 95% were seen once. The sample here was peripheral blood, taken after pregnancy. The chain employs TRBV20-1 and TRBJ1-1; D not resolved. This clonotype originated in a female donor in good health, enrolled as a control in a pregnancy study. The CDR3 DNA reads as TGCAGTGCTAGGAGAGAGGCTGAAGCTTTCTTT. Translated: CSARREAEAFF.